Included here is one T cell receptor beta chain sequence, with context. Profiled with immunoSEQ multiplex PCR; TCRdb holds only in-frame clones, not every one. The sample shows some 370,000 clones, around 90% of them seen only once. These data originate in a study of blood T cell repertoires in COVID-19. Across the study: Samples representing acute and convalescent COVID-19 were sourced from the United States, Italy and Spain.

Germline V gene sequence: CDR1 KGHDR, CDR2 SFDVKD. V lost 3 bases to trimming and J lost 4 bases; unmatched junction nucleotides: 11. The CDR3 runs 18 residues. This chain connects TRBV24-1 to TRBJ2-1; 10 bases align to TRBD1. Sequenced sample: peripheral blood. This sequence originates from a man aged 18 to 35 with active or convalescent COVID-19. The CDR3 spells CATSDPGTGAVLYNEQFF. As DNA, the CDR3 is TGTGCCACCAGTGATCCGGGGACAGGGGCGGTTTTATACAATGAGCAGTTCTTC.